This T cell receptor beta chain was recovered during a study of cytomegalovirus exposure and HLA in healthy donors. Germline V gene lookup returns CDR1 WNHNN and CDR2 SYGVQD (reference sequence). Trimming took 0 bases from V and 3 from J, leaving 17 bases between them. The CDR3 covers 17 residues. PCR was performed using 60 Vbeta and 13 Jbeta primers. Data came from immunoSEQ multiplex PCR; TCRdb stores just in-frame clones and leaves some out. The sample lists some 150,000 clones, 65% to 75% occurring once. This clone was seen just once. Its antigen is unidentified. Whole-study findings and limits: Most TCR sequences were seen very rarely across donors, but some public TCRs occurred in many. Cytomegalovirus status was reportedly diagnosed by the classifier with high specificity and sensitivity. In a later analysis, TCR beta V- and J-gene trimming showed a link to a missense DCLRE1C variant.

The chain carries TRBV10-1 and TRBJ2-5; D may be TRBD1 (6 bases). Sequencing was carried out using PBMCs. The origin of this receptor is a man aged 18 to 30 in good health and CMV-seronegative. The DNA of the CDR3 is TGCGCCAGCAGTGAGTCGATGCCGGGACAAAACAAAGAGACCCAGTACTTC. Translation gives CASSESMPGQNKETQYF.